Reported below is one T cell receptor beta chain. Its antigen is unknown. Lysates of CMV-infected fibroblasts at 10 ug/mL stimulated these cells. CD40L-negative CD69-negative CD45RO-high memory CD4+ T cells were sorted as populations depleted of antigen-responding cells. The libraries were made with immunoSEQ version 4 in survey mode. Repertoires were generated with immunoSEQ multiplex PCR, while TCRdb's copy carries only in-frame clones and drops some. The table shows roughly 35,000 clones, with approximately 80% occurring only once. The entry originates in a study of persistence of HIV-infected CD4 T cells. The CDR3 totals 15 residues. V shed 7 bases and J 0 bases; nucleotides not matched to a gene: 6. Germline V gene sequence: CDR1 SNHLY, CDR2 FYNNEI.

The sample in question was CD4+ T cells sorted from PBMCs after roughly 18-hour stimulation, obtained from a patient who received antiretroviral therapy. The sequence was collected from an adult man with HIV who was CMV-seropositive. The V and J genes are TRBV2 and TRBJ1-2, with 9 bases aligning to TRBD1. The CDR3 coding sequence is TGTGCCAGCATCCCACAGGGGGCGCCTAACTATGGCTACACCTTC. Protein sequence: CASIPQGAPNYGYTF. The whole variable domain, filled in from reference TRBV2 and TRBJ1-2, reads EPEVTQTPSHQVTQMGQEVILRCVPISNHLYFYWYRQILGQKVEFLVSFYNNEISEKSEIFDDQFSVERPDGSNFTLKIRSTKLEDSAMYFCASIPQGAPNYGYTFGSGTRLTVV.